This TCR beta chain came from a study of blood T cell repertoires in COVID-19. TCRdb's copy holds only in-frame clones and misses some; the assay was immunoSEQ multiplex PCR. The data hold about 250,000 clones, with just over 85% observed a single time. The V gene lost 7 bases and the J gene lost 3 bases, with 6 bases spanning the gap. Per the germline V gene, CDR1 is MDHEN and CDR2 is SYDVKM. The CDR3 consists of 11 residues. The rearrangement links TRBV28 to TRBJ2-5; no firm D call. Specimen: PBMCs or T cells enriched from blood (not recorded which). This receptor was taken from a man aged 35 to 55 who had recovered from COVID-19. CDR3 sequence: CASTNEETQYF. The DNA of the CDR3 is TGTGCCAGCACCAATGAAGAGACCCAGTACTTC.